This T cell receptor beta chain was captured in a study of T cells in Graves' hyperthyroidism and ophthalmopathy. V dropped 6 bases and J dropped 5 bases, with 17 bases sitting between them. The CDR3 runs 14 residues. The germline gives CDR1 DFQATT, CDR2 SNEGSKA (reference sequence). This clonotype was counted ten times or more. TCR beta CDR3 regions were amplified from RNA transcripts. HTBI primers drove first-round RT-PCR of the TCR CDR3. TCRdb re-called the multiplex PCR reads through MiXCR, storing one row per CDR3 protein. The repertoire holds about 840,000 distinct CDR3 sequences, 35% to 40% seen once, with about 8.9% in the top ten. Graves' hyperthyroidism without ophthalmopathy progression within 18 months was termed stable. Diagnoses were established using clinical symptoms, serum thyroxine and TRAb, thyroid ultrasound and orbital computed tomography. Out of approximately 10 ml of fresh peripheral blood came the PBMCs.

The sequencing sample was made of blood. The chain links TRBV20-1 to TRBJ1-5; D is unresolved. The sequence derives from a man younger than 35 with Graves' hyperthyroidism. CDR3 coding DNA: TGCAGTGCAGTCGCAGACCGGGAGTATCAGCCCCAGCATTTT. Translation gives CSAVADREYQPQHF.